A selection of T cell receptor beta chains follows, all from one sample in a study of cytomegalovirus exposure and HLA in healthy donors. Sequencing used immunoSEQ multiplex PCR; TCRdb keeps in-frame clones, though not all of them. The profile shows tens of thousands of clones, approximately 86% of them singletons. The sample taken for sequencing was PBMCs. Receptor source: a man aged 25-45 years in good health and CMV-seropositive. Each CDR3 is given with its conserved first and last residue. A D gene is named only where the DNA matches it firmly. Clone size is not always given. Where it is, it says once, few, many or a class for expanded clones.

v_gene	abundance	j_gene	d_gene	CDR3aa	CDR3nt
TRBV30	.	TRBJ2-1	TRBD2	CAWSHQPRLAGPWTSFNEQFF	TGTGCCTGGAGTCATCAACCCCGACTAGCGGGACCATGGACGTCTTTTAATGAGCAGTTCTTC
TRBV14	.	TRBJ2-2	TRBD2	CASSQARTSGPTGELFF	TGTGCCAGCAGCCAAGCCCGGACTAGCGGCCCCACCGGGGAGCTGTTTTTT
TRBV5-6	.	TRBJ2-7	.	CASSLEGRGEQYF	TGTGCCAGCAGCTTGGAGGGAAGGGGAGAGCAGTACTTC
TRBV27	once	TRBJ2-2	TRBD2	CASSPPGLAGGLNTGELFF	TGTGCCAGCAGTCCCCCCGGACTAGCGGGAGGGCTTAACACCGGGGAGCTGTTTTTT
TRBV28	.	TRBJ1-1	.	CASSSTRGNTEAFF	TGTGCCAGCAGTTCCACCCGCGGGAACACTGAAGCTTTCTTT
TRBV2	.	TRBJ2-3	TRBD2	CASSSGLADNTDTQYF	TGTGCCAGCAGCTCGGGACTAGCGGATAACACAGATACGCAGTATTTT
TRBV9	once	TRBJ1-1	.	CASSVEGYTEAFF	TGTGCCAGCAGCGTGGAGGGATACACTGAAGCTTTCTTT
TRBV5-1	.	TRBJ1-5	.	CASSLDPTGTSGNQPQHF	TGCGCCAGCAGCTTGGACCCTACAGGGACGTCGGGCAATCAGCCCCAGCATTTT
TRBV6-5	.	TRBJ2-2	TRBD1	CASSRGRPGELFF	TGTGCCAGCAGCAGGGGGCGCCCCGGGGAGCTGTTTTTT
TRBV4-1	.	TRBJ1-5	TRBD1	CASSQEGQGDQPQHF	TGCGCCAGCAGCCAAGAGGGACAGGGCGATCAGCCCCAGCATTTT
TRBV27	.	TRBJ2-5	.	CASSFYPGETQYF	TGTGCCAGCAGTTTTTACCCCGGTGAGACCCAGTACTTC
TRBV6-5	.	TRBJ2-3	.	CASSFFRDTDTQYF	TGTGCCAGCAGTTTCTTTCGGGACACAGATACGCAGTATTTT
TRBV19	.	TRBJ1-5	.	CASSADSSNQPQHF	TGTGCCAGTAGTGCCGACAGTAGCAATCAGCCCCAGCATTTT
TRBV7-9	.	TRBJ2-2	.	CASSLAEGTGELFF	TGTGCCAGCAGCTTGGCAGAGGGCACCGGGGAGCTGTTTTTT
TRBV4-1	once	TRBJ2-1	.	CASSQLAEDPNLRNEQFF	TGCGCCAGCAGCCAACTAGCTGAGGATCCGAATCTACGGAATGAGCAGTTCTTC
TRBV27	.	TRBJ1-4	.	CASSRRVENEKLFF	TGTGCCAGCTCTCGGAGAGTGGAGAATGAAAAACTGTTTTTT
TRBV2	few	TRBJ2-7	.	CASSRGGEQYF	TGTGCCAGCTCCAGGGGCGGCGAGCAGTACTTC
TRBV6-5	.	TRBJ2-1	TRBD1	CASSWDRTYNEQFF	TGTGCCAGCAGTTGGGACAGGACCTACAATGAGCAGTTCTTC
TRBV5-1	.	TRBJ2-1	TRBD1	CASSPYRGENNEQFF	TGCGCCAGCAGCCCCTACAGGGGGGAAAACAATGAGCAGTTCTTC
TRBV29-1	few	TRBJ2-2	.	CSVAGVNGELFF	TGCAGCGTTGCGGGAGTAAACGGGGAGCTGTTTTTT
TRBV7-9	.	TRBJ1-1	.	CASSLSTLSGTEAFF	TGTGCCAGCAGCTTAAGTACGTTATCGGGCACTGAAGCTTTCTTT
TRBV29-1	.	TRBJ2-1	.	CSVARGGGGNEQFF	TGCAGCGTTGCCAGGGGTGGTGGTGGTAATGAGCAGTTCTTC
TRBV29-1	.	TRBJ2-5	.	CSVERRGPRYF	TGCAGCGTTGAGCGTAGGGGCCCCAGGTACTTC
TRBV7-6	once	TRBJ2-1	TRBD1	CASSSPGQGTLDEQFF	TGTGCCAGCAGCTCACCTGGACAGGGTACCCTGGATGAGCAGTTCTTC
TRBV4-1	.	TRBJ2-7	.	CASSQPSGPYYEQYF	TGCGCCAGCAGCCAACCATCAGGCCCCTACTACGAGCAGTACTTC
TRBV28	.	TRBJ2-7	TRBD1	CASSFPGTDNYEQYF	TGTGCCAGCAGTTTTCCCGGGACAGATAACTACGAGCAGTACTTC
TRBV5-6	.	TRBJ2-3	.	CASSAALAELTDTQYF	TGTGCCAGCAGCGCCGCCTTAGCGGAACTCACAGATACGCAGTATTTT
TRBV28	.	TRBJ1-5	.	CASSHGVQVTGDQPQHF	TGTGCCAGCAGTCATGGAGTACAGGTTACTGGGGATCAGCCCCAGCATTTT
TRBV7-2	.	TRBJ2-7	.	CASSLSGAFYEQYF	TGTGCCAGCAGCTTATCTGGGGCTTTCTACGAGCAGTACTTC
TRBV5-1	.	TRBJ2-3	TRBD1	CASSLGAGGWGTDTQYF	TGCGCCAGCAGCTTGGGGGCAGGGGGCTGGGGAACAGATACGCAGTATTTT
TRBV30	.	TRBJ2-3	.	CAWSYQAGTDTQYF	TGTGCCTGGAGTTACCAGGCCGGCACAGATACGCAGTATTTT
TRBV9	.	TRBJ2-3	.	CASSVDAQGNWPDTQYF	TGTGCCAGCAGCGTAGACGCCCAGGGGAACTGGCCAGATACGCAGTATTTT
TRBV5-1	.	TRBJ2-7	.	CASSLGAGSYEQYF	TGCGCCAGCAGCTTGGGGGCAGGTTCCTACGAGCAGTACTTC
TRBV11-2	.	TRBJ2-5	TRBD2	CASSLGVSGGQETQYF	TGTGCCAGCAGCTTAGGAGTTAGCGGGGGTCAAGAGACCCAGTACTTC
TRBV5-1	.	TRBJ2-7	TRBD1	CASSGSPGQALAGPSSYEQYF	TGCGCCAGCAGCGGGTCACCGGGACAGGCTCTTGCGGGACCCAGCTCCTACGAGCAGTACTTC
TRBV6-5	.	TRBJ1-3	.	CASSYSRERIGNTIYF	TGTGCCAGCAGTTACTCCCGGGAAAGGATCGGAAACACCATATATTTT
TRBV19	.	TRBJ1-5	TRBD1	CASDRGLSNQPQHF	TGTGCCAGTGACAGGGGGCTTAGCAATCAGCCCCAGCATTTT
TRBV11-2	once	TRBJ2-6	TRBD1	CASSSLRTGDSAGANVLTF	TGTGCCAGCAGCTCTCTTCGGACAGGGGATAGTGCTGGGGCCAACGTCCTGACTTTC
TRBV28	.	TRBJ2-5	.	CASSSGLEETQYF	TGTGCCAGCAGTTCGGGACTCGAAGAGACCCAGTACTTC
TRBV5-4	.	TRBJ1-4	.	CASRSGDEKLFF	TGTGCCAGCAGGTCCGGGGATGAAAAACTGTTTTTT
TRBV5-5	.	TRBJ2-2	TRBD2	CASGGGLSGRYTGELFF	TGTGCCAGCGGGGGAGGTCTTAGCGGGAGATACACCGGGGAGCTGTTTTTT
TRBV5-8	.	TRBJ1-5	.	CASSLGTRTSNQPQHF	TGTGCCAGCAGCTTGGGGACACGGACTAGCAATCAGCCCCAGCATTTT
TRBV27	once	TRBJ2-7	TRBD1	CASSLVGQGVHEQYF	TGTGCCAGCAGTTTAGTGGGACAGGGGGTCCACGAGCAGTACTTC